The clone carrying this TCR beta chain was seen just once. The CDR3 is made up of 15 amino acids. Germline V gene lookup returns CDR1 MGHRA and CDR2 YSYEKL. Losses at the gene ends were 4 bases for V and 7 bases for J; bases not matched to a gene: 6. The sample is drawn from a study of preoperative IRX-2 immunotherapy in early breast cancer. Sample treatment: preoperative locoregional IRX-2 cytokine immunotherapy. This phase Ib study tested locoregional IRX-2 cytokine immunotherapy given before surgery. TCRdb's table, derived via immunoSEQ multiplex PCR, lists solely in-frame clones and lacks some. Here the sample spans about 43,000 clones, approximately 95% being singletons.

The material sequenced was tumor tissue, taken after IRX-2 immunotherapy. The origin of this receptor is a human donor with breast cancer. This chain joins TRBV4-1 and TRBJ1-5, with TRBD1 matching 11 bases. CDR3 in DNA: TGCGCCAGCAGCCTCACCGGGACAGGGGGACAGCCCCAGCATTTT. It yields the protein CASSLTGTGGQPQHF.